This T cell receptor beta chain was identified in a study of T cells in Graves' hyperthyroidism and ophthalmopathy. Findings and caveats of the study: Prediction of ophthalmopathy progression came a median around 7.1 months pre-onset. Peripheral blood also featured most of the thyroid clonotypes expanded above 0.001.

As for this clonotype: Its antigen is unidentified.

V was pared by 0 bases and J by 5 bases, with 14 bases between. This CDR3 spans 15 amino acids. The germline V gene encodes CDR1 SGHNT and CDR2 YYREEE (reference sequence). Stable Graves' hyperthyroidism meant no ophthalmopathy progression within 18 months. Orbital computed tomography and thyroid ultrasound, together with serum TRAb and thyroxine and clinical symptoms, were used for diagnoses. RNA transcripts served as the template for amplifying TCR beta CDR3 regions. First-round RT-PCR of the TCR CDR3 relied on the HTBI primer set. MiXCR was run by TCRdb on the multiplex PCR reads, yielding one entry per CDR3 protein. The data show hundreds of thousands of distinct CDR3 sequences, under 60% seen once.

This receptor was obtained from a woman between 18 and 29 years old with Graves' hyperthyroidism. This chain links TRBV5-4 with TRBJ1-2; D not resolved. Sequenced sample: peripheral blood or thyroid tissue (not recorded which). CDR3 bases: TGTGCCAGCAGCTTGGCAAGGGCAGAACCGTATGGCTACACCTTC. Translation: CASSLARAEPYGYTF.